This record covers a single T cell receptor beta chain. The antigen is not known. Sequencing relied on immunoSEQ assay v3.0, run at survey level. Per-sample targets for sequencing were roughly 35,000-55,000 T-cell genomes. The assay was immunoSEQ multiplex PCR, and TCRdb's table has in-frame clones only and misses some. This table holds 24,000 or so clones, around 87% found once. The data originate from a study of long-term antiretroviral therapy in people with HIV. Study findings and constraints: ART adherence, viral resistance and therapy changes went undocumented.

There were 1-10 million cryopreserved PBMC in the samples before DNA extraction. This specimen consisted of unsorted PBMCs, obtained 1.9 years after starting antiretroviral therapy. This clonotype originated in a woman in her twenties or thirties with HIV.

CDR3 loop: CASSIQGRKDSGANVLTF. In DNA, the CDR3 is TGTGCCAGTAGTATCCAGGGGCGCAAGGACTCTGGGGCCAACGTCCTGACTTTC. The rearrangement joins TRBV19 to TRBJ2-6; TRBD1 is a possible D gene (6 bases). Trimming stripped 3 bases from V and 0 bases from J, with 15 bases between. There are 18 residues in the CDR3. The germline CDR1 and CDR2 sequences are LNHDA and SQIVND (reference sequence).